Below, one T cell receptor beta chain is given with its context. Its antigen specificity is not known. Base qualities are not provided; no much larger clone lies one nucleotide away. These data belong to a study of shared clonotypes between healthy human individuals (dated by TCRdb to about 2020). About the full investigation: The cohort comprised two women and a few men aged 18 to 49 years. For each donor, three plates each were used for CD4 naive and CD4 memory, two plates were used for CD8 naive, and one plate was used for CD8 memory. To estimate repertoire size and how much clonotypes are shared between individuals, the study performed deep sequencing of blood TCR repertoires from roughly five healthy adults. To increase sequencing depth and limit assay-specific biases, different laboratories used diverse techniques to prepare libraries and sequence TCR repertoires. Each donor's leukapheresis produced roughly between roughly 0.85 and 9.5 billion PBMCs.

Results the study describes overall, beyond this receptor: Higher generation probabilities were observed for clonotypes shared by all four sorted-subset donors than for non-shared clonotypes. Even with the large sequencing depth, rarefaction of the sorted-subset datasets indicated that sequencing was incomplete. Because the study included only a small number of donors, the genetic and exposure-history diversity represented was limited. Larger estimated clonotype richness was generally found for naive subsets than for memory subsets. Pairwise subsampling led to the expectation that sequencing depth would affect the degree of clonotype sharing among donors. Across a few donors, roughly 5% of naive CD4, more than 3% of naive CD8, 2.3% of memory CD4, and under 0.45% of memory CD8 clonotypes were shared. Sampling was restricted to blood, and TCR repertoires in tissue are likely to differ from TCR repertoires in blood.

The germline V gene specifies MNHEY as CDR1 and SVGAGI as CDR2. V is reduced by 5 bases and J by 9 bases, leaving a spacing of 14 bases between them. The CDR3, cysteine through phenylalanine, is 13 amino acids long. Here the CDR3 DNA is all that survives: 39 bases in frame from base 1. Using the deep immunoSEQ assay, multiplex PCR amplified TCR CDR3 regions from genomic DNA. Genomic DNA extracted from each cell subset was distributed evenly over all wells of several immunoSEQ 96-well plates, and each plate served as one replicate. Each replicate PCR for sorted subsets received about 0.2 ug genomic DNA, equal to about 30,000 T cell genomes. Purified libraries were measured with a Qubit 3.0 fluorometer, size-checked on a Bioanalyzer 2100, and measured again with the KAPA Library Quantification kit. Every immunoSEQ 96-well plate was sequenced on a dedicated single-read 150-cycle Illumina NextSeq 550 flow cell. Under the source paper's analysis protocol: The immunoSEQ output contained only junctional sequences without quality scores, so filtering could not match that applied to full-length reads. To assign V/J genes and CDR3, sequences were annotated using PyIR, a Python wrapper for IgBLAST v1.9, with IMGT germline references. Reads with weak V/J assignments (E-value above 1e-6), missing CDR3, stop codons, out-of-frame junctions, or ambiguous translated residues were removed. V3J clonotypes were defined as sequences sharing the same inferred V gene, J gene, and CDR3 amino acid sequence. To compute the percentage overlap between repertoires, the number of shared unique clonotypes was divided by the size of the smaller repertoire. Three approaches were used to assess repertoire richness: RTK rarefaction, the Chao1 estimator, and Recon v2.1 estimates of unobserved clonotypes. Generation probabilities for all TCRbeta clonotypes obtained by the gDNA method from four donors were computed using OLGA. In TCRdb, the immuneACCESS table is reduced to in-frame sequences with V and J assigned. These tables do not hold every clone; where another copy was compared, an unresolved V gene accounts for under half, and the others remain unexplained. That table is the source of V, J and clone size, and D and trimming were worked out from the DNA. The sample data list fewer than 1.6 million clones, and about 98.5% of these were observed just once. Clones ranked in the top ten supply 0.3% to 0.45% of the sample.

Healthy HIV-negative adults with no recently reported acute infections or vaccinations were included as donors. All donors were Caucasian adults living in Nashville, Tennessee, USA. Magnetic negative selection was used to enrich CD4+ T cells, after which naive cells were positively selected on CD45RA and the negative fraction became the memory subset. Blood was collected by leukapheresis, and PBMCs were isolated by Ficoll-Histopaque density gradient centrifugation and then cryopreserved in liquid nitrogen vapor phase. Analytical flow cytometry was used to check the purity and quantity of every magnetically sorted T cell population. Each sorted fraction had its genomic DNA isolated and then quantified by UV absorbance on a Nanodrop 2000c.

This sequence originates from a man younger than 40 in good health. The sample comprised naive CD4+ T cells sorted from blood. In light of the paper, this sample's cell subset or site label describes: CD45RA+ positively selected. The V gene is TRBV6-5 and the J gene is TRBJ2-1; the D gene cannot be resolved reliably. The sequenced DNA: TGTGCCAGCAGTCACACCCCGGTAGGTGAGCAGTTCTTC. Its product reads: CASSHTPVGEQFF.